Below are 24 T cell receptor beta chains sequenced from a single sample in a study of CD8+CD57+ T cells in acquired aplastic anemia. Patients included in sequencing had previously demonstrated CD8+CD57+ cell expansion by flow cytometry. TCR beta VDJ and CDR3 were profiled, and genomic DNA was the template. TCRdb re-analysed the reads in MiXCR, keeping a single row per CDR3 protein. Among about 180,000 distinct CDR3 sequences listed, 40% to 55% were seen once. The sequencing sample was made of sorted CD4+, CD8+, or CD8+CD57+ T cells (not recorded which) from PBMCs. These receptors all stem from a human donor with aplastic anemia.

This clonotype was detected ten times or more. The CDR3 DNA is TGTGCCAGCAGCGTAGCGGGGAGGAGCTACGAGCAGTACTTC. Translated, it gives CASSVAGRSYEQYF. The rearrangement uses TRBV9 and TRBJ2-7; tentatively, D is TRBD2 (6 bases). V lost 0 bases to trimming and J lost 3 bases, with 10 bases between them. CDR3 length: 14 residues. Germline CDR1 reads SGDLS; CDR2 reads YYNGEE. Drawing the rest from reference TRBV9 and TRBJ2-7, the complete variable domain is DSGVTQTPKHLITATGQRVTLRCSPRSGDLSVYWYQQSLDQGLQFLIQYYNGEERAKGNILERFSAQQFPDLHSELNLSSLELGDSALYFCASSVAGRSYEQYFGPGTRLTVT.

The table lists this clonotype with a few counts. The V gene is TRBV20-1, the J gene TRBJ2-2; the D is unclear. The CDR3 contains 11 residues. Germline V CDR1 and CDR2: DFQATT, SNEGSKA (reference sequence). V lost 2 bases and J lost 6, with 4 bases in between. CDR3 region: CSARSPGELFF. The DNA of the CDR3 is TGCAGTGCTAGATCTCCCGGGGAGCTGTTTTTT.

At least ten counts were recorded for this clonotype. V usage is TRBV20-1 and J usage is TRBJ1-5; D uncertain. The germline V and J ends were trimmed by 0 bases and 7 bases, with 10 bases remaining between them. Germline V CDR1 and CDR2: DFQATT, SNEGSKA (reference sequence). The CDR3 runs to 13 residues. The CDR3 protein is CSARDMGWQPQHF. CDR3 in DNA: TGCAGTGCTAGAGATATGGGTTGGCAGCCCCAGCATTTT.

This clonotype was picked up many times. The junction departs from germline at one end; a sequencing error may be responsible. The chain links TRBV5-6 to TRBJ1-2, with TRBD1 matching 12 bases. From germline, CDR1 is SGHDT and CDR2 YYEEEE. The CDR3 is 15 residues long. This CDR3 is CASRGTGGRYYGYTF. CDR3 DNA: TGTGCCAGCAGGGGGACAGGGGGCCGGTACTACGGCTACACCTTC.

This clonotype has at least ten counts. The rearrangement joins TRBV24-1 to TRBJ2-5; D is undetermined. The ends were cut back, 5 bases at V and 0 bases at J, with 12 bases in the middle. The germline V gene encodes CDR1 KGHDR and CDR2 SFDVKD. The CDR3 length is 15 residues. The CDR3 loop reads CATSATGNYQETQYF. The CDR3 DNA is TGTGCCACCAGTGCGACGGGTAACTACCAAGAGACCCAGTACTTC.

This clonotype appeared many times. The V call is TRBV5-1, the J call TRBJ2-1; unclear D gene. Trimming removed 0 bases at V and 6 bases at J, with 7 bases between. CDR1 and CDR2 (germline): SGHRS, YFSETQ. The length of the CDR3 is 13 residues. CDR3 DNA sequence: TGCGCCAGCAGCTTGGACAGTATCAATGAGCAGTTCTTC. The encoded protein is CASSLDSINEQFF.

This clonotype has a handful of counts. The chain is built from TRBV7-9 and TRBJ1-1, with unresolved D. The germline V and J ends were trimmed by 5 bases and 11 bases, with 12 bases remaining between them. The CDR3 is 11 residues long. The germline V gene encodes CDR1 SEHNR and CDR2 FQNEAQ (reference sequence). CDR3 sequence: CASSPARRAFF. In DNA, the CDR3 is TGTGCCAGCAGCCCAGCACGACGGGCTTTCTTT.

This clonotype was seen ten or more times. The chain uses TRBV27 and TRBJ1-2; the match to TRBD1 covers 7 bases. Germline V gene lookup returns CDR1 MNHEY and CDR2 SMNVEV (reference sequence). The CDR3 has 12 residues. Trimming took 10 bases from V and 2 from J; bases not matched to a gene: 4. The CDR3 here is CATQGGNYGYTF. As DNA, the CDR3 is TGTGCCACCCAGGGGGGAAACTATGGCTACACCTTC.

Turning to this clonotype: At one end, the junction sequence differs from germline, possibly due to a read error. The chain carries TRBV9 and TRBJ2-3, with D unresolved. Germline V gives CDR1 SGDLS, CDR2 YYNGEE. The CDR3 extends over 13 amino acids. The CDR3 DNA sequence: TGTGCCAGCAGCCCCTTTAGCACGGATACGCAGTATTTT. This gives the protein CASSPFSTDTQYF.

This chain uses TRBV24-1 with TRBJ1-2; weak D call: TRBD1 (5 bases). The CDR3 has 14 amino acids. Trimming removed 9 bases from V and 0 bases from J, with 13 bases in between. The germline gives CDR1 KGHDR, CDR2 SFDVKD. DNA for the CDR3: TGTGCCACCCAGACCAGGGATGCTAACTATGGCTACACCTTC. The encoded protein is CATQTRDANYGYTF.

This clonotype has at least ten counts. V and J are TRBV5-5 and TRBJ1-3, with D possibly being TRBD1 (6 bases). This CDR3 has 14 residues. In germline, CDR1 is SGHKS, CDR2 YYEKEE (reference sequence). Trimming left V 4 bases short and J 5 bases short, with 13 bases between. The CDR3 DNA reads as TGTGCCAGCAGCGGGGACACGGGTAGAAACACCATATATTTT. Protein sequence: CASSGDTGRNTIYF.

Comment on this clonotype: Likely a read error: the CDR3 ends without its conserved phenylalanine or tryptophan. V and J are TRBV7-2 and TRBJ2-7; TRBD1 might be the D (6 bases). CDR3 size: 14 residues. The germline V gene encodes CDR1 SGHTA and CDR2 FQGNSA. For the CDR3, the DNA is TGCGCCAGCACCCAAACTCAGGGGCCTTACGAGCAGTACCTC. It is translated as CASTQTQGPYEQYL.

This clonotype was seen a handful of times. The chain employs TRBV19 and TRBJ1-1; D gene uncertain. The CDR3 extends over 12 amino acids. The germline V gene encodes CDR1 LNHDA and CDR2 SQIVND (reference sequence). V was pared by 3 bases and J by 6 bases, with 8 bases between. DNA for the CDR3: TGTGCCAGTAGTATGGTTGGGCCTGAAGCTTTCTTT. Amino acids: CASSMVGPEAFF.

This clonotype was observed at least ten times. The V call is TRBV2, the J call TRBJ2-1; 8 nucleotides align to TRBD1. CDR1 and CDR2 from the germline V gene are SNHLY and FYNNEI. After removal of 6 bases from V and 2 bases from J, the junction contained 6 bases not matched to a gene. There are 15 residues in the CDR3. This CDR3 reads CASRGQVGAYNEQFF. In nucleotides, the CDR3 is TGTGCCAGCAGGGGACAGGTTGGGGCCTACAATGAGCAGTTCTTC.

The table lists this clonotype with many counts. J is TRBJ1-1 and V is TRBV27; D possibly corresponds to TRBD1 (5 bases). V lost 7 bases to trimming and J lost 4 bases, with 7 bases between them. Germline values: CDR1 MNHEY, CDR2 SMNVEV (reference sequence). The CDR3 sequence is 11 residues long. In nucleotides, the CDR3 is TGTGCCAGCAAGAGGGGCACTGAAGCTTTCTTT. Amino acid sequence: CASKRGTEAFF.

J is TRBJ2-1 and V is TRBV7-3; either TRBD1 or TRBD2 may supply D (6 bases each). Trimming left V 2 bases short and J 10 bases short, with 12 bases between. CDR1 and CDR2 from the germline V gene are SGHTA and FQGTGA. This CDR3 region has 13 residues. This CDR3 reads CASSLGGPGEQFF. In DNA form, the CDR3 reads TGTGCCAGCAGCTTAGGGGGGCCGGGCGAGCAGTTCTTC.

This clonotype was counted at least ten times. The chain combines TRBV6-5 with TRBJ2-7; TRBD1 matches at 8 bases. The junction had 3 bases not matched to a gene; V was cut back by 2 bases and J by 3 bases. The germline V gene encodes CDR1 MNHEY and CDR2 SVGAGI. This CDR3 region has 14 residues. CDR3 amino acids: CASSYRQGNYEQYF. The CDR3 DNA reads as TGTGCCAGCAGTTACAGACAGGGGAACTACGAGCAGTACTTC.

The table lists this clonotype with many counts. This chain links TRBV5-5 with TRBJ2-2; the D gene is possibly TRBD2 (6 bases). CDR1 and CDR2 from the germline V gene are SGHKS and YYEKEE (reference sequence). This CDR3 is 16 amino acids long. Trimming stripped 1 base from V and 1 base from J, with 11 bases between. CDR3 sequence reads: CASSLRLRGNTGELFF. The CDR3 DNA reads TGTGCCAGCAGCTTGAGGTTGCGGGGGAACACCGGGGAGCTGTTTTTT.

This clonotype was observed many times. This chain joins TRBV7-3 and TRBJ1-2; D is unclear. V was clipped by 5 bases and J by 2 bases, with 12 bases between them. There are 14 residues in the CDR3. CDR1 and CDR2 from the germline V gene are SGHTA and FQGTGA. The CDR3 DNA sequence: TGTGCCAGCAGCCCTACCGGGGAGAACTATGGCTACACCTTC. It yields the protein CASSPTGENYGYTF.

The chain links TRBV6-5 to TRBJ2-1; possibly TRBD2 for D (6 bases). This CDR3 contains 16 residues. The germline V and J ends were trimmed by 2 bases and 3 bases, with 14 bases remaining between them. Germline values: CDR1 MNHEY, CDR2 SVGAGI. For the CDR3, the DNA is TGTGCCAGCAGTTACCTTGGGCGGGGAGACTACAATGAGCAGTTCTTC. Its translation: CASSYLGRGDYNEQFF.

Within the sample, this clonotype is medium-sized. V gene TRBV2 combines with J gene TRBJ2-1, with D possibly TRBD2 on 6 matching bases. V lost 3 bases and J lost 4, with 10 bases in between. CDR1 is SNHLY and CDR2 is FYNNEI in the germline V gene. The CDR3 extends over 14 amino acids. The CDR3 is CASSDGGAYNEQFF. The CDR3 region has the DNA TGTGCCAGCAGTGACGGGGGAGCATACAATGAGCAGTTCTTC.

This clonotype was counted many times. CDR3 bases: TGTGCCAGCAGCTCGACTAGCCCTGTAGAGACCCAGTACTTC. This sequence encodes CASSSTSPVETQYF. V is TRBV7-9 and J is TRBJ2-5; 7 bases agree with TRBD2. This CDR3 is 14 amino acids long. V lost 4 bases to trimming and J lost 4 bases; unmatched junction nucleotides: 6. In germline, CDR1 is SEHNR, CDR2 FQNEAQ (reference sequence). Full variable domain (missing parts from reference TRBV7-9 and TRBJ2-5): DTGVSQNPRHKITKRGQNVTFRCDPISEHNRLYWYRQTLGQGPEFLTYFQNEAQLEKSRLLSDRFSAERPKGSFSTLEIQRTEQGDSAMYLCASSSTSPVETQYFGPGTRLLVL.

This chain connects TRBV6-5 to TRBJ1-6; 9 positions agree with TRBD1. The CDR3 length is 17 residues. The V segment lost 4 bases and the J segment 7 bases; nucleotides outside the gene matches: 11. Germline loops: CDR1 MNHEY, CDR2 SVGAGI. CDR3 DNA: TGTGCCAGCAGTTCGGGACAGGGAAGCTTGGCCAATTCACCCCTCCACTTT. Translation: CASSSGQGSLANSPLHF.

This clonotype was counted only a few times. The chain uses TRBV27 and TRBJ1-2; D is ambiguous. Per germline, CDR1 MNHEY and CDR2 SMNVEV (reference sequence). The CDR3 is 11 amino acids. The V end lost 5 bases, the J end lost 8 bases, and 9 bases lay between the germline ends. CDR3 in amino acids: CASSPGMGYTF. The DNA of the CDR3 is TGTGCCAGCAGTCCGGGGATGGGCTACACCTTC.